The T cell receptor (beta chain) under discussion was sequenced for a study of T-cell reconstitution after alpha-beta-depleted transplantation in children. Findings of the study overall: Among T cells one year after transplant, newly produced cells accounted for most counts and diversity. Surviving recipient T cells and intrathymic progenitors accounted for some patients' high TCRbeta diversity at day 60. Alpha-beta T cells present about two months after transplant were reported to originate from several hundred expanded graft clones.

From germline, CDR1 is GTSNPN and CDR2 SVGIG (reference sequence). V shed 5 bases and J shed 8 bases, with 19 bases lying between them. This CDR3 comprises 14 residues. Concerning this clonotype itself: The antigen remains undetermined. It may be a read error: a sequence one base away is much more abundant.

Preparation of the TCRbeta library used unique molecular identifiers. Using its own MiXCR run on the PCR reads, TCRdb lists one record per CDR3 protein. The sample records approximately 500,000 distinct CDR3 sequences, over 9.5% being singletons. This TCR derives from a child aged 2-9 years with inherited bone marrow failure, due to receive a stem cell transplant. This rearrangement joins TRBV30 to TRBJ2-1; TRBD2 might be the D (6 bases). The sample consisted of PBMCs, taken before TCRalphabeta/CD19-depleted stem cell transplant. CDR3 DNA sequence: TGTGCCTGGTCGGGGGTGGGAGGAGGGTATGAGCAGTTCTTC. Protein sequence: CAWSGVGGGYEQFF.